This is a list of T cell receptor beta chains from one sample in a study of shared clonotypes between healthy human individuals. Sequenced by immunoSEQ multiplex PCR; TCRdb stores in-frame clones only, minus some. The sample carries approximately 530,000 clones, about 96% recorded once. Sequenced input: naive CD4+ T cells sorted from blood. All receptors derive from a woman in her 30s in good health. The CDR3 runs from the conserved cysteine through the conserved F or W. The D gene is left open where the match is weak.

J: TRBJ2-5; V: TRBV18; D: TRBD1; DNA: TGTGCCAGCTCACTTTACAGGGGCCAGGGAGAGACCCAGTACTTC; CDR3: CASSLYRGQGETQYF
J: TRBJ1-2; V: TRBV4-1; D: NA; DNA: TGCGCCAGCAGCCAGATCCTTTATGGCTATGGCTACACCTTC; CDR3: CASSQILYGYGYTF
J: TRBJ2-7; V: TRBV7-6; D: TRBD2; DNA: TGTGCCAGCAGCTCAGCGGGAAAGGCCTACGAGCAGTACTTC; CDR3: CASSSAGKAYEQYF
J: TRBJ2-5; V: TRBV7-2; D: NA; DNA: TGTGCCAGCAGCTTAAACGAGAGACTCGGGGAGACCCAGTACTTC; CDR3: CASSLNERLGETQYF
J: TRBJ2-7; V: TRBV10-3; D: TRBD2; DNA: TGTGCCACTTGGACTAGCGGGAGGACTTCCTACGAGCAGTACTTC; CDR3: CATWTSGRTSYEQYF
J: TRBJ1-2; V: TRBV5-1; D: NA; DNA: TGCGCCAGCAGCCCAGGACGACCGAACTATGGCTACACCTTC; CDR3: CASSPGRPNYGYTF
J: TRBJ2-6; V: TRBV7-5; D: NA; DNA: TGTGTCACCTCGAGCCAGGGATGCTCTGGGGCCAACGTCCTGACTTTC; CDR3: CVTSSQGCSGANVLTF
J: TRBJ2-3; V: TRBV28; D: NA; DNA: TGTGCCAGCAGTATCACAGATACGCAGTATTTT; CDR3: CASSITDTQYF
J: TRBJ2-1; V: TRBV7-9; D: TRBD2; DNA: TGTGCCAGCAGCCTCGCCGGGACTAGTGGTCGAGGAGACTACAATGAGCAGTTCTTC; CDR3: CASSLAGTSGRGDYNEQFF
J: TRBJ1-2; V: TRBV6-4; D: TRBD1; DNA: TGTGCCATCCTCCGAATTACAGGGGATGATGGCTACACCTTC; CDR3: CAILRITGDDGYTF
J: TRBJ1-4; V: TRBV5-1; D: NA; DNA: TGCGCCAGCAGCTTGGTGGGGACAACTAATGAAAAACTGTTTTTT; CDR3: CASSLVGTTNEKLFF
J: TRBJ2-1; V: TRBV14; D: TRBD2; DNA: TGTGCCAGCAAGAAAGGGCGGGAGGGCCGTGGCGAGCAGTTCTTC; CDR3: CASKKGREGRGEQFF
J: TRBJ2-7; V: TRBV18; D: NA; DNA: TGTGCCAGCTCACCACGGACATCTTACGAGCAGTACTTC; CDR3: CASSPRTSYEQYF
J: TRBJ1-5; V: TRBV7-9; D: NA; DNA: TGTGCCAGCAGCTTAGGTCAGGGAAGCAATCAGCCCCAGCATTTT; CDR3: CASSLGQGSNQPQHF
J: TRBJ1-2; V: TRBV18; D: NA; DNA: TGTGCCAGCTCACCCGGGGGTGAGTATGGCTACACCTTC; CDR3: CASSPGGEYGYTF
J: TRBJ1-5; V: TRBV6-1; D: NA; DNA: TGTGCCAGCAGTGAAGTTTATCAGCCCCAGCATTTT; CDR3: CASSEVYQPQHF
J: TRBJ2-5; V: TRBV5-6; D: TRBD1; DNA: TGTGCCAGCAGCTTGGGACAGGGGCTCCAAGAGACCCAGTACTTC; CDR3: CASSLGQGLQETQYF
J: TRBJ1-2; V: TRBV28; D: NA; DNA: TGTGCCAGCACTGTCCAAGTTAACTATGGCTACACCTTC; CDR3: CASTVQVNYGYTF